Listed below are T cell receptor beta chains from one sample, sequenced in a study of blood T cell repertoires in COVID-19. Using immunoSEQ multiplex PCR, the repertoire was profiled, and TCRdb retains in-frame clones only, with some absent. The sample gives 90,000 or so clones, around 87% of which show up once; approximately 18% is in the top ten. Sequenced: peripheral blood. These TCRs come from a human donor in a cohort sampled during active COVID-19. Both conserved end residues are part of each CDR3. D genes are given only for firm matches. A row's size may be missing; if present it is once, few, many or a size class.

D: -
V: TRBV7-8
size: -
J: TRBJ1-5
DNA: TGTGCCAGCAGCTTAGGTGGGGGGGGGCCTCAGCCCCAGCATTTT
CDR3: CASSLGGGGPQPQHF

D: -
V: TRBV19
size: once
J: TRBJ1-3
DNA: TGTGCCAGTAGTACCGAGCCAGGGCGAGCCTCTGGAAACACCATATATTTT
CDR3: CASSTEPGRASGNTIYF

D: TRBD1
V: TRBV10-1
size: few
J: TRBJ2-7
DNA: TGCGCCAGCAGTGAGCGGACAGGCGAGTCCTACGAGCAGTACTTC
CDR3: CASSERTGESYEQYF

D: TRBD1
V: TRBV5-1
size: -
J: TRBJ1-3
DNA: TGCGCCAGCCGGCCAGGACAGGGGGCATACACCATATATTTT
CDR3: CASRPGQGAYTIYF

D: TRBD2
V: TRBV6-5
size: -
J: TRBJ2-1
DNA: TGTGCAAACAAGATAGCGGGGGGGAGGAATGAGCAGTTCTTC
CDR3: CANKIAGGRNEQFF

D: -
V: TRBV5-4
size: -
J: TRBJ2-5
DNA: TGTGCCAGCAGCTTATCACTACTGGGAGGCATGGAGACCCAGTACTTC
CDR3: CASSLSLLGGMETQYF

D: -
V: TRBV12-3/TRBV12-4
size: -
J: TRBJ1-5
DNA: TGTGCCAGCAGCTCCACAGGGAATCAGCCCCAGCATTTT
CDR3: CASSSTGNQPQHF

D: -
V: TRBV5-1
size: -
J: TRBJ1-5
DNA: TGCGCCAGCAGCTTACAGGGAAGCAATCAGCCCCAGCATTTT
CDR3: CASSLQGSNQPQHF

D: -
V: TRBV11-2
size: -
J: TRBJ1-6
DNA: TGTGCCAGCAGCCCTAACCTGGCCACTATCTATTCACCCCTCCACTTT
CDR3: CASSPNLATIYSPLHF

D: -
V: TRBV19
size: -
J: TRBJ2-7
DNA: TGTGCCAGCCAGGTCGGCAGGGGCTACGAGCAGTACTTC
CDR3: CASQVGRGYEQYF

D: -
V: TRBV11-2
size: -
J: TRBJ1-3
DNA: TGTGCCAGCAGGCAGGGCTCTGGAAACACCATATATTTT
CDR3: CASRQGSGNTIYF

D: -
V: TRBV6-5
size: -
J: TRBJ1-1
DNA: TGTGCCAGCAGTTACTTCCCTAATGGGAACACTGAAGCTTTCTTT
CDR3: CASSYFPNGNTEAFF

D: TRBD1
V: TRBV7-8
size: -
J: TRBJ2-5
DNA: TGTGCCAGCAGCGAACGGGACAGGGATCAAGAGACCCAGTACTTC
CDR3: CASSERDRDQETQYF

D: -
V: TRBV14
size: -
J: TRBJ1-2
DNA: TGTGCCAGCAGCCAAAACAGGGTCGGCTACACCTTC
CDR3: CASSQNRVGYTF

D: -
V: TRBV10-3
size: -
J: TRBJ1-1
DNA: TGTGCCATCAGTGAGTCCGACAGGTATGCTGAAGCTTTCTTT
CDR3: CAISESDRYAEAFF